This T cell receptor beta chain was recorded in a study of human T cells and chemical hapten exposure. The CDR3 length is 16 residues. Germline V gene lookup returns CDR1 MGHDK and CDR2 SYGVNS. V was cut by 1 base and J by 2 bases, with 12 bases left in between. MiXCR was run by TCRdb on the RACE reads, yielding one entry per CDR3 protein. Of over 50,000 distinct CDR3 sequences in the sample, roughly 10% are singletons; the top ten hold 9.6%. Time point meaning: pre-sensitization, week 0. The treatment: therapeutic diphenylcyclopropenone sensitization with weekly scalp DPC. Total RNA was isolated from unfractionated whole blood.

The sequence was collected from a woman in her 30s with alopecia areata. Some clones in this sample may be carry-over from other donors' samples. Here the sequenced sample was whole blood, taken in connection with sensitization to the hapten diphenylcyclopropenone (DPC). The chain employs TRBV25-1 and TRBJ1-3, with D unclear. CDR3: CASSEFGRSTGNTIYF. In DNA form, the CDR3 reads TGTGCCAGCAGTGAATTCGGCCGTAGCACTGGAAACACCATATATTTT.